This TCR beta chain came from a study of blood T cell repertoires in COVID-19. Study at large: Italy, Spain and the United States were the sources of the convalescent and acute COVID-19 samples. Sample material is recorded as cDNA or gDNA derived from T cells, B-cell-depleted T cells, or PBMCs.

The repertoire was sequenced with immunoSEQ multiplex PCR; TCRdb's copy has only in-frame clones and lacks some. The sample holds 90,000 to 100,000 clones; roughly 90% are singletons and the top ten take less than 2%. CDR1 and CDR2 from the germline V gene are SGHVS and FQNEAQ. V was trimmed by 3 bases and J by 4 bases, leaving 16 bases between them. The CDR3 contains 15 residues. The source of this sequence is a man older than 75 with acute or convalescent COVID-19. Specimen: peripheral blood. The chain recombines TRBV7-8 with TRBJ2-7, with D perhaps matching TRBD2 (6 bases). The CDR3 bases are TGTGCCAGCAGCTTGGGTCGGGGGAGATCTTACGAGCAGTACTTC. Translating gives CASSLGRGRSYEQYF.